The 20 T cell receptor beta chains below come from one sample, sequenced in a study of CD8 T cells in ankylosing spondylitis. Whole-study findings and limits: Among TCR beta sequences, a motif of eight or nine highly homologous variants appeared characteristic of ankylosing spondylitis blood.

In TCRdb, the 5' RACE reads were re-called with MiXCR into one record per CDR3 protein. The data hold 670,000 or so distinct CDR3 sequences, with under 20% observed a single time. Their cognate antigens are unknown. Sequencing input: blood, either unsorted or a sorted T cell fraction (not recorded which). These receptors originate from a male donor with ankylosing spondylitis.

V usage is TRBV20-1 and J usage is TRBJ2-1, with D tentatively TRBD2 (5 bases). Trimming took off 7 bases at V and 8 bases at J, with 12 bases between the two ends. Looked up from germline, CDR1 is DFQATT and CDR2 is SNEGSKA (reference sequence). The CDR3 is 11 amino acids. In DNA, the CDR3 is TGCAGTGGGGAGCAGGTCCATGAGCAGTTCTTC. The encoded protein is CSGEQVHEQFF.

A few counts support this clonotype. The rearrangement links TRBV6-1 to TRBJ1-3, with D uncertain. This CDR3 spans 13 amino acids. Trimming removed 7 bases at V and 6 bases at J, with 13 bases between. CDR1 is MNHNS, CDR2 SASEGT, per germline. CDR3 residues: CASIESDQNTIYF. CDR3 DNA: TGTGCCAGCATCGAATCAGATCAAAACACCATATATTTT.

The V call is TRBV2, the J call TRBJ1-2; no reliable D call. Trimming took off 3 bases at V and 3 bases at J, with 20 bases between the two ends. Germline CDR1 SNHLY, CDR2 FYNNEI. This CDR3 contains 17 residues. CDR3 loop: CASSDRNRGPSDYGYTF. The CDR3 coding sequence is TGTGCCAGCAGTGACCGGAACCGGGGTCCGTCGGACTATGGCTACACCTTC.

The V call is TRBV4-3, the J call TRBJ2-7; 10 bases are a match to TRBD2. Germline loops: CDR1 LGHNA, CDR2 YSLEER. J gave up 2 bases and V 0 bases, and 4 bases lay outside the gene matches. The CDR3 is 16 residues long. Here the CDR3 DNA reads TGCGCCAGCAGCCAAGATACTAGCGGGGACACCTACGAGCAGTACTTC. Translated: CASSQDTSGDTYEQYF.

This clonotype was picked up many times. The J gene is TRBJ1-2, the V gene TRBV5-1; D gene ambiguous. The germline V and J ends were trimmed by 0 bases and 1 base, with 4 bases remaining between them. Germline CDR1 SGHRS, CDR2 YFSETQ. CDR3 length equals 13 residues. The CDR3 protein is CASSLGLNYGYTF. The CDR3 bases are TGCGCCAGCAGCTTGGGACTTAACTATGGCTACACCTTC.

About this clonotype: A much bigger clone sits one base away, suggesting this may be a read error. The chain joins TRBV29-1 to TRBJ2-2; TRBD1 might be the D (6 bases). The V gene lost 6 bases and the J gene lost 3 bases, with 14 bases spanning the gap. Per germline, CDR1 SQVTM and CDR2 ANQGSEA. The CDR3 loop spans 14 amino acids. The CDR3 sequence: CSVRNRGYTGELFF. The CDR3 DNA reads as TGCAGCGTCCGAAATAGGGGGTACACCGGGGAGCTGTTTTTT.

V is TRBV5-1 and J is TRBJ1-1; 10 bases fit TRBD1. The CDR3 totals 14 residues. Germline V gene lookup returns CDR1 SGHRS and CDR2 YFSETQ. Unmatched junction bases numbered 4, after V lost 4 bases and J lost 4 bases. The CDR3 bases are TGCGCCAGCAGCGGGGACAGGGGTAGCACTGAAGCTTTCTTT. It yields the protein CASSGDRGSTEAFF.

This clonotype was seen a handful of times. The J gene is TRBJ1-2, the V gene TRBV3-1; D perhaps matches TRBD1 (5 bases). CDR3 size: 16 residues. The germline V and J ends were trimmed by 1 base and 8 bases, with 20 bases remaining between them. Per the germline V gene, CDR1 is LGHDT and CDR2 is YNNKEL (reference sequence). The CDR3 loop reads CASSQGSTDPAYGYTF. For the CDR3, the DNA is TGTGCCAGCAGCCAAGGATCGACAGACCCCGCTTACGGCTACACCTTC.

V gene TRBV5-1 combines with J gene TRBJ2-1; possible D gene TRBD2, 6 bases. Trimming took off 5 bases at V and 3 bases at J, with 9 bases between the two ends. The CDR3 extends over 13 amino acids. Per the germline V gene, CDR1 is SGHRS and CDR2 is YFSETQ. The CDR3 sequence: CASREDYYNEQFF. The CDR3, as DNA: TGCGCCAGCAGGGAGGACTACTACAATGAGCAGTTCTTC.

There are a few counts of this clonotype. This chain links TRBV5-1 with TRBJ2-7; 7 positions match TRBD1. The germline V gene encodes CDR1 SGHRS and CDR2 YFSETQ. The J segment lost 4 bases and the V segment lost 1 base, leaving 5 bases of the junction unmatched. There are 14 residues in the CDR3. The CDR3 protein is CASSLLQGKYEQYF. As DNA, the CDR3 is TGCGCCAGCAGCTTGTTACAGGGGAAATACGAGCAGTACTTC.

The CDR3 spells CASRARVLGGNTEAFF. The CDR3 bases are TGTGCCAGCAGGGCAAGGGTATTAGGAGGTAACACTGAAGCTTTCTTT. V is TRBV5-4 and J is TRBJ1-1; no reliable D call. V lost 5 bases, J lost 2 bases, and 19 bases lay in between. Germline-derived CDR1 and CDR2 are SGHNT and YYREEE (reference sequence). The CDR3 covers 16 residues. Full variable domain (outside the CDR3, taken from reference TRBV5-4 and TRBJ1-1): ETGVTQSPTHLIKTRGQQVTLRCSSQSGHNTVSWYQQALGQGPQFIFQYYREEENGRGNFPPRFSGLQFPNYSSELNVNALELDDSALYLCASRARVLGGNTEAFFGQGTRLTVV.

This clonotype has a count of ten or more. V is TRBV12-3 or TRBV12-4 and J is TRBJ1-1; TRBD1 matches 8 bases. The CDR3 has 15 amino acids. V dropped 5 bases and J dropped 1; count of bases not matched to a gene: 6. CDR3 sequence reads: CASSTKTGANTEAFF. In DNA, the CDR3 is TGTGCCAGCAGTACAAAGACAGGGGCGAACACTGAAGCTTTCTTT.

This clonotype was observed a handful of times. The CDR3 DNA reads TGTGCCAGCAGTGCCCTTTATCCCCGCGGACTAGCGGTCTCCTACAATGAGCAGTTCTTC. This translates into CASSALYPRGLAVSYNEQFF. This rearrangement joins TRBV12-3 or TRBV12-4 to TRBJ2-1; 10 positions agree with TRBD2. Unmatched junction bases numbered 16, after V lost 5 bases and J lost 0 bases. The CDR3 contains 20 residues.

The chain links TRBV9 to TRBJ2-1; no firm D call. The V gene's germline CDR1 is SGDLS and CDR2 YYNGEE. V lost 0 bases to trimming and J lost 6 bases, with 7 bases between them. The CDR3 length is 13 residues. CDR3 protein: CASSVENGNEQFF. Written as DNA, the CDR3 is TGTGCCAGCAGCGTAGAGAACGGCAATGAGCAGTTCTTC.

This clonotype appeared many times. The chain joins TRBV12-3 or TRBV12-4 to TRBJ2-2, with D uncertain. The CDR3 consists of 14 residues. The V end was cut by 6 bases, the J end by 4 bases, with 12 bases between. The CDR3 here is CASRGLEPTGELFF. The CDR3 nucleotides are TGTGCCAGCAGAGGGCTAGAGCCCACCGGGGAGCTGTTTTTT.

This clonotype was seen only a few times. This chain uses TRBV12-3 or TRBV12-4 with TRBJ2-2; TRBD1 matches at 10 bases. This CDR3 is built from 15 residues. V shed 5 bases and J 6 bases; nucleotides not matched to a gene: 6. CDR3 residues: CASSPRDRGPGELFF. In nucleotides, the CDR3 is TGTGCCAGCAGTCCGCGGGACAGGGGCCCCGGGGAGCTGTTTTTT.

The chain is built from TRBV4-1 and TRBJ2-1, with 7 bases that match TRBD2. J lost 2 bases, V lost 1 base, and 5 bases had no gene match. The CDR3 is made up of 16 amino acids. CDR1 and CDR2 (germline): MGHRA, YSYEKL. DNA of the CDR3: TGCGCCAGCAGCCAAGTTGGGGGAGGGACCTACAATGAGCAGTTCTTC. Its translation: CASSQVGGGTYNEQFF.

Points on this clonotype: One end of the junction does not line up with germline, which may come from a read error. The V call is TRBV20-1, the J call TRBJ2-6; D not certain. CDR3 length: 16 residues. Germline V CDR1 and CDR2: DFQATT, SNEGSKA (reference sequence). This chain's CDR3 is CSARASAFSGANVLTF. The CDR3 DNA follows: TGCAGTGCAAGAGCCTCCGCTTTCTCTGGGGCCAACGTCCTGACTTTC.

This clonotype has ten or more counts. The rearrangement uses TRBV12-3 or TRBV12-4 and TRBJ2-7, with 7 bases aligning to TRBD1. The V and J ends lost 1 base and 3 bases, in that order; junction bases with no gene match: 3. The CDR3 is made up of 14 amino acids. Here the CDR3 DNA reads TGTGCCAGCAGTTTAGGTTCAGGGGGCTACGAGCAGTACTTC. Its protein is CASSLGSGGYEQYF.

The J gene is TRBJ1-6, the V gene TRBV7-2; D is undetermined. The CDR3 spans 16 residues. Germline lookup yields CDR1 SGHTA and CDR2 FQGNSA. The V gene lost 1 base and the J gene lost 8 bases, with 15 bases spanning the gap. CDR3 coding DNA: TGTGCCAGCAGCTTAGTGCCCTTCTTTGGGGATTCACCCCTCCACTTT. Its protein is CASSLVPFFGDSPLHF.